The TCR beta chain under discussion was sequenced for a study of early T cells in non-severe SARS-CoV-2 infection. cDNA molecules, individually, were tagged with unique molecular identifiers. MiXCR, applied by TCRdb to the 5' RACE reads, yields one record per CDR3 protein. The sample lists 85,000 to 95,000 distinct CDR3 sequences; over 12% were seen once. This clonotype occurred many times. Trimming took off 4 bases at V and 0 bases at J, with 13 bases between the two ends. This CDR3 region has 16 residues. CDR1 and CDR2 from the germline V gene are LNHDA and SQIVND (reference sequence). Material for sequencing was whole blood. The receptor comes from an adult who was a healthcare worker with PCR-confirmed SARS-CoV-2 infection or an uninfected control (not recorded which). The rearrangement uses TRBV19 and TRBJ2-4, with a weak D call TRBD1 (6 bases). The CDR3 region is CASSTRDTLAKNIQYF. The CDR3 coding sequence is TGTGCCAGTAGTACCCGGGACACCCTAGCCAAAAACATTCAGTACTTC.